This T cell receptor beta chain comes out of a study of blood T cell repertoires in COVID-19. Sequencing used immunoSEQ multiplex PCR; TCRdb keeps in-frame clones, though not all of them. The data hold around 300,000 clones, with almost 90% observed a single time. Unmatched junction bases numbered 5, after V lost 5 bases and J lost 0 bases. The germline V gene has CDR1 SGHNT and CDR2 YENEEA. The CDR3 loop spans 15 amino acids. The sequenced sample was PBMCs or T cells enriched from blood (not recorded which). The TCR originated in a woman aged 18 to 35 with acute COVID-19. The chain carries TRBV11-3 and TRBJ2-7; 9 nucleotides match TRBD2. The CDR3 DNA reads TGTGCCAGCAGCCCTAGCGGGATGTTCTCCTACGAGCAGTACTTC. Protein sequence: CASSPSGMFSYEQYF.